This T cell receptor (beta chain) was profiled in a study of blood T cell repertoires in COVID-19. At the level of the study: From the United States, Italy and Spain came samples of acute and convalescent COVID-19.

Authors' methods: From reference gene primer amplification, estimates of nucleated cell counts were derived. The repertoire was sequenced with immunoSEQ multiplex PCR; TCRdb's copy has only in-frame clones and lacks some. D and trimming come from the DNA, and the V and J calls and clone size come from that table. The profile shows around 200,000 clones, about 80% of them singletons. V lost 6 bases to trimming and J lost 2 bases; unmatched junction nucleotides: 4. Germline values: CDR1 MDHEN, CDR2 SYDVKM. CDR3 length: 14 residues. Specimen: peripheral blood. The receptor's source is a human donor with acute or convalescent COVID-19. The donor label of this sample is uncertain. The chain recombines TRBV28 with TRBJ1-3, with TRBD1 identical over 7 bases. The CDR3 bases are TGTGCCAGCAGGCGACAGGGAGCTGGAAACACCATATATTTT. This gives the protein CASRRQGAGNTIYF.